This passage covers 11 T cell receptor beta chains from one sample sequenced in a study of preoperative IRX-2 immunotherapy in early breast cancer. Generated by immunoSEQ multiplex PCR, the TCRdb table keeps only in-frame clones and is missing some. Of 35,000 to 45,000 clones detected, 82% appear once; the ten largest clones hold about 1.5%. Noted treatment: preoperative locoregional IRX-2 cytokine immunotherapy. Source: lymph node tissue, taken after IRX-2 immunotherapy. The receptors shown here come from a human donor with breast cancer.

This chain uses TRBV6-8 with TRBJ2-2; D call uncertain. CDR3 length: 16 residues. Trimming pared 4 bases from V and 2 bases from J, leaving 14 bases between. Germline V gene sequence: CDR1 MNHGY, CDR2 SAAAGT. CDR3 nucleotide sequence: TGTGCCAGCAGTTCCGACCGGGTCGGAAACACCGGGGAGCTGTTTTTT. As protein: CASSSDRVGNTGELFF.

This rearrangement joins TRBV7-4 to TRBJ2-3; D is unresolved. Trimming left V 6 bases short and J 1 base short, with 11 bases between. The CDR3 spans 14 residues. CDR1 is SGHVT and CDR2 is SQSDAQ in the germline V gene. The CDR3 protein is CASRANPGTDTQYF. The CDR3 DNA reads as TGTGCCAGCAGAGCGAACCCGGGCACAGATACGCAGTATTTT.

This clone was counted once. The rearrangement uses TRBV5-1 and TRBJ1-6; 9 nucleotides match TRBD1. The CDR3 has 16 residues. CDR1 SGHRS and CDR2 YFSETQ come from the germline V gene. Trimming cost V 1 base and J 7 bases; bases outside gene matches: 6. The CDR3 here is CASSLFAGQGNSPLHF. In DNA, the CDR3 is TGCGCCAGCAGCTTGTTTGCCGGACAGGGGAATTCACCCCTCCACTTT. The full variable domain, rest sourced from reference TRBV5-1 and TRBJ1-6, is KAGVTQTPRYLIKTRGQQVTLSCSPISGHRSVSWYQQTPGQGLQFLFEYFSETQRNKGNFPGRFSGRQFSNSRSEMNVSTLELGDSALYLCASSLFAGQGNSPLHFGNGTRLTVT.

The chain recombines TRBV6-8 with TRBJ1-5; no reliable D call. Germline V lookup: CDR1 MNHGY, CDR2 SAAAGT. Trimming pared 6 bases from V and 2 bases from J, leaving 11 bases between. CDR3 length equals 14 residues. CDR3 in amino acids: CASRERSGNQPQHF. The CDR3 DNA reads as TGTGCCAGCAGGGAACGGTCTGGCAATCAGCCCCAGCATTTT.

V usage is TRBV19 and J usage is TRBJ1-2; 11 bases fit TRBD1. Germline V gene lookup returns CDR1 LNHDA and CDR2 SQIVND (reference sequence). The CDR3 has 15 residues. J lost 5 bases, V lost 6 bases, and 8 bases had no gene match. The CDR3 loop is CASSRGTGGSYGYTF. The DNA of the CDR3 is TGTGCCAGTAGCCGCGGGACAGGGGGTTCATATGGCTACACCTTC. Based on the CDR3 plus reference TRBV19 and TRBJ1-2, the full variable domain is DGGITQSPKYLFRKEGQNVTLSCEQNLNHDAMYWYRQDPGQGLRLIYYSQIVNDFQKGDIAEGYSVSREKKESFPLTVTSAQKNPTAFYLCASSRGTGGSYGYTFGSGTRLTVV.

This chain links TRBV6-8 with TRBJ2-3; D not certain. The germline CDR1 and CDR2 sequences are MNHGY and SAAAGT. Trimming pared 1 base from V and 4 bases from J, leaving 12 bases between. This CDR3 spans 15 amino acids. Written as DNA, the CDR3 is TGTGCCAGCAGTTACTGGCTAGATGGTTCAGATACGCAGTATTTT. Protein: CASSYWLDGSDTQYF.

Here the CDR3 DNA reads TGTGCCAGTCGGGACAGCCCCATGAACACTGAAGCTTTCTTT. Translated: CASRDSPMNTEAFF. This rearrangement joins TRBV19 to TRBJ1-1, with 7 bases identical to TRBD1. The junction had 6 bases not matched to a gene; V was cut back by 8 bases and J by 0 bases. The CDR3 covers 14 residues. Germline V lookup: CDR1 LNHDA, CDR2 SQIVND (reference sequence). The variable domain in full, with the rest retrieved from reference TRBV19 and TRBJ1-1, is DGGITQSPKYLFRKEGQNVTLSCEQNLNHDAMYWYRQDPGQGLRLIYYSQIVNDFQKGDIAEGYSVSREKKESFPLTVTSAQKNPTAFYLCASRDSPMNTEAFFGQGTRLTVV.

This chain links TRBV6-4 with TRBJ2-3; D possibly corresponds to TRBD2 (6 bases). Germline V gene lookup returns CDR1 MRHNA and CDR2 SNTAGT. The CDR3 length is 13 residues. The V and J ends lost 6 bases and 4 bases respectively, with 11 bases between them. Here the CDR3 reads CASRSSSADTQYF. The CDR3 DNA is TGTGCCAGCAGGTCCTCTAGCGCAGATACGCAGTATTTT.

The chain couples TRBV6-8 to TRBJ1-2, with 12 bases identical to TRBD1. The CDR3 loop spans 15 amino acids. Germline V gives CDR1 MNHGY, CDR2 SAAAGT. The trim removed 8 bases at V and 4 bases at J, leaving 8 bases unmatched. In nucleotides, the CDR3 is TGTGCCAGCGACCCCGGGACAGGGGGCACCTATGGCTACACCTTC. It yields the protein CASDPGTGGTYGYTF.

J is TRBJ1-3 and V is TRBV6-8; 8 bases align to TRBD1. Per germline, CDR1 MNHGY and CDR2 SAAAGT. Trimming removed 5 bases from V and 0 bases from J; junction bases left unmatched: 3. This CDR3 comprises 15 residues. CDR3 loop: CASSTGQGSGNTIYF. DNA of the CDR3: TGTGCCAGCAGTACTGGACAGGGCTCTGGAAACACCATATATTTT.

The chain has TRBV23-1 and TRBJ1-6, with D maybe TRBD1 (6 bases). TRBV23-1 is recorded as an ORF, its role being uncertain. CDR3 size: 16 residues. Trimming took off 2 bases at V and 3 bases at J, with 11 bases between the two ends. This chain's CDR3 is CASSQRGQIYNSPLHF. The CDR3 DNA follows: TGCGCCAGCAGTCAACGTGGACAGATCTATAATTCACCCCTCCACTTT.